Below are 5 T cell receptor beta chains sequenced from a single sample in a study of beta chain features in type 1 diabetes. What was sequenced were expressed TCRB transcripts, since all of the isolated RNA had been reverse transcribed. Repertoires were generated with immunoSEQ multiplex PCR, while TCRdb's copy carries only in-frame clones and drops some. The sample includes some 180,000 clones, more than 10% of them seen just once. Source material: central memory CD4+ T cells from blood. These receptor sequences come from a woman aged 18-29 years in good health.

The chain carries TRBV30 and TRBJ1-1; D is ambiguous. Trimming pared 0 bases from V and 11 bases from J, leaving 13 bases between. Germline V CDR1 and CDR2: GTSNPN, SVGIG (reference sequence). The CDR3 is 12 residues long. CDR3 nucleotides: TGTGCCTGGAGTGTACCGATCGAGTACGCTTTCTTT. Protein product: CAWSVPIEYAFF.

V and J are TRBV30 and TRBJ2-3; no clear D gene. This CDR3 region has 13 residues. Trimming cost V 3 bases and J 0 bases, with 7 bases left between them. CDR1 and CDR2 (germline): GTSNPN, SVGIG (reference sequence). CDR3 region: CAWREFSTDTQYF. DNA for the CDR3: TGTGCCTGGAGGGAGTTCAGCACAGATACGCAGTATTTT.

V usage is TRBV28 and J usage is TRBJ2-7; D ambiguous. Germline V gene lookup returns CDR1 MDHEN and CDR2 SYDVKM. The germline V and J ends were trimmed by 5 bases and 1 base, with 18 bases remaining between them. The CDR3 contains 16 residues. The CDR3 is CASSPQSAAGSYEQYF. CDR3 nucleotide sequence: TGTGCCAGCAGTCCACAATCGGCGGCCGGATCCTACGAGCAGTACTTC.

The J gene is TRBJ1-1, the V gene TRBV6-4; 7 bases agree with TRBD1. This CDR3 is built from 14 residues. Germline V gene sequence: CDR1 MRHNA, CDR2 SNTAGT. V was pared by 6 bases and J by 2 bases, with 6 bases of the junction left unmatched. CDR3 sequence reads: CASSSYRGNTEAFF. The CDR3 bases are TGTGCCAGCAGCAGTTACAGGGGAAACACTGAAGCTTTCTTT.

V and J are TRBV5-4 and TRBJ2-1; TRBD2 matches at 12 bases. The CDR3 has 19 residues. Germline assignment: CDR1 SGHNT and CDR2 YYREEE (reference sequence). With V trimmed by 4 bases and J by 4 bases, 15 bases remained unmatched. Written as DNA, the CDR3 is TGTGCCAGCAGCATAGGACTAGCGGGGAGTATGATAATATACAATGAGCAGTTCTTC. Its translation: CASSIGLAGSMIIYNEQFF.